This TCR beta chain came from a study of T cells in Graves' hyperthyroidism and ophthalmopathy. Overall study results and limits: Also found in blood were most expanded thyroid clonotypes above 0.001. Ophthalmopathy and stable hyperthyroidism were separated by a 13 V-J model.

V gave up 2 bases and J gave up 4 bases; unmatched junction bases: 18. There are 21 residues in the CDR3. Per the germline V gene, CDR1 is LNHDA and CDR2 is SQIVND (reference sequence). Ophthalmopathy cases scored 3 or more on the Clinical Activity Score and 4 or more on NOSPECS grade, with duration below 3 months. From RNA transcripts, TCR beta CDR3 regions were amplified. The TCR CDR3 first-round RT-PCR relied on the HTBI primer set. In TCRdb, the multiplex PCR reads were re-called with MiXCR into one record per CDR3 protein. The profile shows roughly 240,000 distinct CDR3 sequences, about 24% of them singletons. This clonotype was seen ten or more times. Its antigen is unidentified.

The V and J genes are TRBV19 and TRBJ2-2, with 11 bases aligning to TRBD2. Sequencing was done on a sample of blood. This receptor was obtained from a woman between 35 and 50 years old with Graves' ophthalmopathy. CDR3 in amino acids: CASSILGGYSGRARSTGELFF. CDR3 nucleotide sequence: TGTGCCAGTAGTATACTAGGGGGATATAGCGGGAGGGCCCGTAGCACCGGGGAGCTGTTTTTT.